This entry is about one TCR beta chain. Its target is not known. These data originate in a study of cytomegalovirus exposure and HLA in healthy donors. Findings of the study overall: First-cohort TCR clusters were later found to tend to co-occur in the 130 or so validation repertoires. Specificity of three CMV-associated chains for CMV antigens was verified in vitro.

The CDR3 is 14 amino acids. V dropped 4 bases and J dropped 3 bases, with 12 bases sitting between them. In germline, CDR1 is MGHRA, CDR2 YSYEKL. Assay used: immunoSEQ multiplex PCR; TCRdb lists only in-frame clones, some missing. The sample has some 150,000 clones; roughly 84% are singletons. This TCR derives from a human donor in good health. The specimen sequenced was PBMCs. V and J are TRBV4-1 and TRBJ1-2, with D hard to call. The CDR3 loop reads CASSRLPRDYGYTF. The CDR3 DNA is TGCGCCAGCAGCCGCCTTCCGAGGGACTATGGCTACACCTTC.